This paragraph reports one T cell receptor (beta chain). The sample belongs to a study of cytomegalovirus exposure and HLA in healthy donors. Study summary: There were fewer than 500 genotyped donors. Of these, 81% fell in the genetic ancestry cluster associated with self-reported Caucasian donors.

PCR employed 60 Vbeta and 13 Jbeta primers. TCRdb's copy holds only in-frame clones and misses some; the assay was immunoSEQ multiplex PCR. The table records around 130,000 clones, about 84% of them present only once. From germline, CDR1 is GTSNPN and CDR2 SVGIG (reference sequence). V was pared by 8 bases and J by 8 bases, with 16 bases between. The CDR3 is 12 amino acids. The rearrangement joins TRBV30 to TRBJ2-1, with unresolved D. The sequenced sample consisted of PBMCs. The sequence was collected from a boy aged 5-17 years in good health and CMV-seronegative. CDR3 loop: CAGASSPHEQFF. In DNA, the CDR3 is TGTGCCGGAGCCTCTAGTCCACATGAGCAGTTCTTC.